This T cell receptor beta chain was captured by sequencing in a study of blood T cell repertoires in COVID-19. About the research overall: The origin of the acute and convalescent COVID-19 samples was the United States, Italy and Spain. T cells, B-cell-depleted T cells, or PBMCs supplied cDNA or gDNA.

The protocol was immunoSEQ multiplex PCR, while the TCRdb copy is restricted to in-frame clones and leaves out a portion. This sample has hundreds of thousands of clones, with about 85% found just once. The sequence derives from a woman between 45 and 60 years old with active or convalescent COVID-19. The source material was peripheral blood.

The CDR3 region is CASGRGMGLGSPLHF. In DNA, the CDR3 is TGTGCCAGCGGTAGGGGAATGGGGTTGGGATCACCCCTCCACTTT. The rearrangement links TRBV19 to TRBJ1-6; D perhaps matches TRBD1 (5 bases). CDR3 length: 15 amino acids. From germline, CDR1 is LNHDA and CDR2 SQIVND (reference sequence). Trimming removed 9 bases at V and 10 bases at J, with 22 bases between.